The 29 T cell receptor beta chains below come from one sample, sequenced in a study of T cells after yellow fever vaccination. TCRdb re-called the 5' RACE reads through MiXCR, storing one row per CDR3 protein. The sample contains around 590,000 distinct CDR3 sequences, 9% to 15% of which appear only once. The specimen was PBMCs, collected on the day of the yellow fever booster vaccination. These receptors all stem from a man under 40 who received the YFV17D yellow fever vaccine.

The chain recombines TRBV27 with TRBJ2-5, with D possibly matching TRBD1 (5 bases). From germline, CDR1 is MNHEY and CDR2 SMNVEV (reference sequence). The CDR3 is 14 amino acids. The V and J ends lost 6 bases and 5 bases respectively, with 16 bases between them. The CDR3 here is CASSGAIRAETQYF. The CDR3 region has the DNA TGTGCCAGCAGCGGTGCGATCAGGGCGGAGACCCAGTACTTC.

This clonotype was picked up a small number of times. The V and J genes are TRBV12-3 or TRBV12-4 and TRBJ1-2; perhaps TRBD1 as D (5 bases). V lost 8 bases and J lost 1, with 14 bases in between. This CDR3 region has 14 residues. CDR3 coding DNA: TGTGCCAGCTATCTGTGGGGGGTTAACTATGGCTACACCTTC. Its translation: CASYLWGVNYGYTF.

The chain uses TRBV20-1 and TRBJ2-7; TRBD1 matches 8 bases. Germline CDR1 is DFQATT and CDR2 is SNEGSKA (reference sequence). With 3 bases clipped from V and 2 bases from J, the junction kept 9 bases outside the gene matches. This CDR3 comprises 15 residues. The CDR3 loop reads CSARRTGRSPYEQYF. As DNA, the CDR3 is TGCAGTGCTAGGAGGACAGGGAGATCGCCCTACGAGCAGTACTTC.

The genes are TRBV5-1 and TRBJ2-7; 8 bases line up with TRBD1. The germline V gene has CDR1 SGHRS and CDR2 YFSETQ. V gave up 4 bases and J gave up 3 bases; unmatched junction bases: 6. The CDR3 runs to 14 residues. CDR3 sequence (DNA): TGCGCCAGCAGCACAGACAGGGGAGACTACGAGCAGTACTTC. Protein: CASSTDRGDYEQYF.

This clonotype came up a few times. The V and J genes are TRBV5-6 and TRBJ1-6, with D unclear. The CDR3 extends over 15 amino acids. V lost 2 bases, J lost 7 bases, and 13 bases lay in between. Germline lookup yields CDR1 SGHDT and CDR2 YYEEEE. The CDR3 region is CASSFFAGKNSPLHF. DNA for the CDR3: TGTGCCAGCAGCTTTTTTGCGGGGAAGAATTCACCCCTCCACTTT.

This clonotype was picked up a small number of times. The chain couples TRBV10-2 to TRBJ1-1; TRBD1 agrees at 7 bases. The CDR3 contains 14 residues. The germline CDR1 and CDR2 sequences are WSHSY and SAAADI. J was trimmed by 1 base and V by 6 bases; bases with no gene match: 5. CDR3 DNA: TGCGCCAGCAGGAGAGGGACAGCGAACACTGAAGCTTTCTTT. Translated, it gives CASRRGTANTEAFF.

This clonotype was found a few times. The rearrangement uses TRBV28 and TRBJ2-5, with 8 bases fitting TRBD1. The trim removed 3 bases at V and 5 bases at J, leaving 8 bases unmatched. The CDR3 consists of 15 residues. The germline gives CDR1 MDHEN, CDR2 SYDVKM. The CDR3 sequence: CASSLARGLTETQYF. The CDR3 DNA reads as TGTGCCAGCAGTTTGGCCAGGGGGCTAACGGAGACCCAGTACTTC.

This clonotype has more than one count but fewer than ten. The chain carries TRBV4-1 and TRBJ1-1; D is unresolved. Germline V gene lookup returns CDR1 MGHRA and CDR2 YSYEKL. This CDR3 region has 13 residues. Trimming stripped 3 bases from V and 9 bases from J, with 14 bases between. CDR3 region: CASSHMGGQKAFF. CDR3 DNA: TGCGCCAGCAGCCACATGGGCGGTCAGAAAGCTTTCTTT.

The genes are TRBV14 and TRBJ1-2, with D tentatively TRBD1 (5 bases). Germline V gene lookup returns CDR1 SGHDN and CDR2 FVKESK. Deletions cut 2 bases from V and 10 bases from J, with 14 bases between. The CDR3 covers 13 residues. The CDR3 spells CASSQLIQEPYTF. Written as DNA, the CDR3 is TGTGCCAGCAGCCAACTCATACAGGAGCCCTACACCTTC.

The chain uses TRBV29-1 and TRBJ2-5; D call uncertain. Germline V gene data show CDR1 as SQVTM and CDR2 as ANQGSEA. V was cut by 8 bases and J by 1 base, with 11 bases left in between. CDR3 length equals 12 residues. In nucleotides, the CDR3 is TGCAGCTTTGCACAGTCCCAAGAGACCCAGTACTTC. This gives the protein CSFAQSQETQYF.

J is TRBJ2-7 and V is TRBV28; a possible D gene is TRBD1 (5 bases). This CDR3 has 14 residues. Germline V gene lookup returns CDR1 MDHEN and CDR2 SYDVKM. V was trimmed by 2 bases and J by 4 bases, leaving 12 bases between them. The CDR3 loop reads CASSLPAGRYEQYF. CDR3 bases: TGTGCCAGCAGTTTACCGGCAGGGCGATACGAGCAGTACTTC.

The sample holds a few counts of this clonotype. The V and J genes are TRBV18 and TRBJ2-5, with 7 nucleotides matching TRBD2. The CDR3 covers 13 residues. The germline gives CDR1 KGHSH, CDR2 LQKENI. The ends lost 8 bases at V and 5 bases at J; junction bases unmatched: 8. The CDR3 protein is CASDFGRSETQYF. The CDR3 coding sequence is TGTGCCAGCGACTTCGGGAGGAGCGAGACCCAGTACTTC.

This clonotype has more than one count but fewer than ten. The CDR3 is CASSSALGEQYF. The CDR3 region has the DNA TGTGCCAGCAGTTCCGCCTTGGGGGAGCAGTACTTC. The chain uses TRBV27 and TRBJ2-7, with D unclear. CDR1 is MNHEY, CDR2 SMNVEV, per germline (reference sequence). This CDR3 comprises 12 residues. Trimming took 4 bases from V and 7 from J, leaving 11 bases between them.

This clonotype was detected only a few times. V and J are TRBV6-5 and TRBJ2-1; TRBD1 agrees at 7 bases. Germline loops: CDR1 MNHEY, CDR2 SVGAGI. J lost 5 bases, V lost 2 bases, and 6 bases had no gene match. CDR3 size: 15 residues. CDR3 coding DNA: TGTGCCAGCAGTTACCCCGGGACAGCAGACAATGAGCAGTTCTTC. Its translation: CASSYPGTADNEQFF.

V usage is TRBV7-9 and J usage is TRBJ2-5, with 9 bases fitting TRBD1. J gave up 4 bases and V 5 bases, and 2 bases lay outside the gene matches. The CDR3 runs to 13 residues. The V gene's germline CDR1 is SEHNR and CDR2 FQNEAQ (reference sequence). CDR3 nucleotide sequence: TGTGCCAGCAGCAAGGGACAGGGAGAGACCCAGTACTTC. Translating gives CASSKGQGETQYF.

This clonotype was found a few times. This rearrangement joins TRBV7-2 to TRBJ2-3, with D possibly being TRBD2 (5 bases). Trimming shortened V by 3 bases and J by 0 bases, and 10 bases separated the two germline ends. Germline CDR1 is SGHTA and CDR2 is FQGNSA. The CDR3 loop spans 15 amino acids. The CDR3 spells CASSFTRASTDTQYF. The DNA for the CDR3 is TGTGCCAGCAGCTTCACTAGAGCTAGCACAGATACGCAGTATTTT. The full variable domain, completed using reference TRBV7-2 and TRBJ2-3, is GAGVSQSPSNKVTEKGKDVELRCDPISGHTALYWYRQSLGQGLEFLIYFQGNSAPDKSGLPSDRFSAERTGGSVSTLTIQRTQQEDSAVYLCASSFTRASTDTQYFGPGTRLTVL.

This clonotype came up many times. CDR3 loop: CASSGVTDTQYF. The CDR3 nucleotides are TGTGCCAGCAGCGGGGTCACAGATACGCAGTATTTT. This chain joins TRBV9 and TRBJ2-3, with D uncertain. The CDR3 spans 12 residues. Germline assignment: CDR1 SGDLS and CDR2 YYNGEE. V was cut by 3 bases and J by 2 bases, with 4 bases left in between.

V is TRBV30 and J is TRBJ1-1, with D uncertain. This CDR3 has 12 residues. V gave up 2 bases and J gave up 3 bases, with 7 bases separating them. The germline V gene has CDR1 GTSNPN and CDR2 SVGIG (reference sequence). The CDR3 sequence: CAWSTGYTEAFF. The CDR3 DNA sequence: TGTGCCTGGAGTACGGGTTACACTGAAGCTTTCTTT. The whole variable domain, remainder taken from reference TRBV30 and TRBJ1-1, is SQTIHQWPATLVQPVGSPLSLECTVEGTSNPNLYWYRQAAGRGLQLLFYSVGIGQISSEVPQNLSASRPQDRQFILSSKKLLLSDSGFYLCAWSTGYTEAFFGQGTRLTVV.

The table lists this clonotype with a few counts. The chain is built from TRBV4-3 and TRBJ2-3; 12 bases map to TRBD2. Germline loops: CDR1 LGHNA, CDR2 YSLEER. V was pared by 2 bases and J by 2 bases, with 2 bases of the junction left unmatched. The CDR3 extends over 16 amino acids. CDR3 amino acids: CASSQSSGRVTDTQYF. The CDR3 region has the DNA TGCGCCAGCAGCCAATCTAGCGGGAGGGTCACAGATACGCAGTATTTT.

J is TRBJ2-3 and V is TRBV5-8; 11 bases fit TRBD2. Germline trimming cut 2 bases from V and 8 bases from J; bases unmatched to any gene: 10. The germline gives CDR1 SGHTS, CDR2 YDEGEE. This CDR3 is 16 amino acids long. In DNA form, the CDR3 reads TGTGCCAGCAGCTTCCCGACTAGCGGGAAACGACGTACGCAGTATTTT. It is translated as CASSFPTSGKRRTQYF. Filled out from reference TRBV5-8 and TRBJ2-3, the complete variable domain reads EAGVTQSPTHLIKTRGQQATLRCSPISGHTSVYWYQQALGLGLQFLLWYDEGEERNRGNFPPRFSGRQFPNYSSELNVNALELEDSALYLCASSFPTSGKRRTQYFGPGTRLTVL.

This clonotype was seen a handful of times. V gene TRBV20-1 combines with J gene TRBJ2-1, with 7 positions matching TRBD2. Germline V gives CDR1 DFQATT, CDR2 SNEGSKA (reference sequence). The CDR3 sequence is 15 residues long. V lost 3 bases, J lost 3 bases, and 8 bases stayed unmatched. The CDR3 nucleotides read TGCAGTGCTAGTGACGCGGGAGCAAGCTACAATGAGCAGTTCTTC. It translates to CSASDAGASYNEQFF.

This chain connects TRBV7-9 to TRBJ1-1, with 8 bases fitting TRBD1. From germline, CDR1 is SEHNR and CDR2 FQNEAQ (reference sequence). The CDR3 runs 15 residues. V was clipped by 5 bases and J by 1 base; unmatched bases: 6. The CDR3 region is CASSPGQGGNTEAFF. The CDR3 coding sequence is TGTGCCAGCAGCCCCGGACAGGGAGGGAACACTGAAGCTTTCTTT. Full variable domain (remainder filled in from reference TRBV7-9 and TRBJ1-1): DTGVSQNPRHKITKRGQNVTFRCDPISEHNRLYWYRQTLGQGPEFLTYFQNEAQLEKSRLLSDRFSAERPKGSFSTLEIQRTEQGDSAMYLCASSPGQGGNTEAFFGQGTRLTVV.

This clonotype was observed a handful of times. CDR3 in DNA: TGCAGTGCCAGACCGTTGGGACACCAAGAGACCCAGTACTTC. Translation gives CSARPLGHQETQYF. The J gene is TRBJ2-5, the V gene TRBV20-1; D may correspond to TRBD1 or TRBD2 (5 bases each). From germline, CDR1 is DFQATT and CDR2 SNEGSKA (reference sequence). The CDR3 consists of 14 residues. Trimming took off 6 bases at V and 0 bases at J, with 14 bases between the two ends.

The sample holds many counts of this clonotype. V usage is TRBV28 and J usage is TRBJ2-1, with a tentative D call TRBD2 (6 bases). The V gene lost 10 bases and the J gene lost 3 bases, with 16 bases spanning the gap. The CDR3 spans 14 residues. The germline V gene encodes CDR1 MDHEN and CDR2 SYDVKM. The CDR3 nucleotides are TGTGCCATCCGCGCGGGACGGATCTACAATGAGCAGTTCTTC. Translated: CAIRAGRIYNEQFF.

The chain employs TRBV5-6 and TRBJ2-3; maybe TRBD2 (5 bases). The germline V gene encodes CDR1 SGHDT and CDR2 YYEEEE. V gave up 2 bases and J gave up 2 bases, with 18 bases separating them. The CDR3 has 17 residues. This CDR3 is CASSFGGQVLVTDTQYF. CDR3 DNA: TGTGCCAGCAGCTTCGGAGGTCAGGTCCTCGTCACAGATACGCAGTATTTT.

In this sample, this clonotype turned up many times. The CDR3 loop reads CASSRPNQPQHF. The CDR3 DNA reads as TGTGCCAGCAGCAGGCCAAATCAGCCCCAGCATTTT. J is TRBJ1-5 and V is TRBV7-2; D remains ambiguous. CDR3 size: 12 residues. Per germline, CDR1 SGHTA and CDR2 FQGNSA. The V end lost 5 bases, the J end lost 4 bases, and 6 bases lay between the germline ends.

This clonotype was seen a handful of times. CDR3 sequence reads: CASSGGTSGSYEQFF. The CDR3 bases are TGTGCCAGCAGTGGAGGGACTAGCGGGAGCTATGAGCAGTTCTTC. V and J are TRBV2 and TRBJ2-1; TRBD2 aligns across 14 bases. V gave up 4 bases and J gave up 8 bases; unmatched junction bases: 4. This CDR3 comprises 15 residues. Germline assignment: CDR1 SNHLY and CDR2 FYNNEI.

There are a few counts of this clonotype. The chain uses TRBV6-5 and TRBJ2-3; D is possibly TRBD2 (5 bases). Germline-derived CDR1 and CDR2 are MNHEY and SVGAGI. V shed 4 bases and J shed 0 bases, with 14 bases lying between them. The CDR3 runs 16 residues. The CDR3 reads CASSSYTSPSTDTQYF. CDR3 DNA sequence: TGTGCCAGCAGTTCTTATACTAGTCCCAGCACAGATACGCAGTATTTT.

This clonotype was seen a few times. V is TRBV19 and J is TRBJ2-7; D remains ambiguous. V was clipped by 8 bases and J by 3 bases, with 14 bases between them. Germline V lookup: CDR1 LNHDA, CDR2 SQIVND (reference sequence). This CDR3 spans 13 amino acids. Written as DNA, the CDR3 is TGTGCCAGTGGCCGATCTATGGGCTACGAGCAGTACTTC. It translates to CASGRSMGYEQYF.